Detailed here is one T cell receptor beta chain. This may stem from a read error, because a much larger clone lies one nucleotide away. The data derive from a study of CD8+CD57+ T cells in acquired aplastic anemia. Trimming took 7 bases from V and 0 from J, leaving 10 bases between them. This CDR3 contains 13 residues. CDR1 SNHLY and CDR2 FYNNEI come from the germline V gene. Genomic DNA templated the TCR beta VDJ and CDR3 profiling. TCRdb fed the reads into MiXCR, producing one record per CDR3 protein. The sample records fewer than 200,000 distinct CDR3 sequences, under 55% being singletons. Whoever was chosen for sequencing had shown CD8+CD57+ cell expansion by flow cytometry.

The sequenced sample was sorted CD4+, CD8+, or CD8+CD57+ T cells (not recorded which) from PBMCs. The origin of this receptor is a human donor with aplastic anemia. The chain is built from TRBV2 and TRBJ2-7; D is uncertain. CDR3 loop: CASNLMGSYEQYF. In DNA form, the CDR3 reads TGTGCCAGCAATCTGATGGGCTCCTACGAGCAGTACTTC.